These 16 T cell receptor beta chains originate from one sample sequenced in a study of T cell repertoires in cytomegalovirus infection. One entry per CDR3 protein results from TCRdb running MiXCR on the reads. The sample carries around 210,000 distinct CDR3 sequences, 6% to 8% recorded once. The sample was PBMCs. The receptor source for this set is a human donor in good health (CMV status not recorded). Some clones in this sample may be carry-over from other donors' samples.

V usage is TRBV2 and J usage is TRBJ1-6; 9 nucleotides align to TRBD1. Germline V gene sequence: CDR1 SNHLY, CDR2 FYNNEI. The V gene end was trimmed by 5 bases and the J gene end by 9 bases; junction bases not matched to a gene: 5. The CDR3 is 14 residues long. The CDR3 reads CASSLVTGGSPLHF. The DNA of the CDR3 is TGTGCCAGCAGTCTCGTGACAGGGGGTTCACCCCTCCACTTT.

This clonotype was detected ten times or more. The CDR3 loop reads CASNLAGTSDTQYF. CDR3 bases: TGTGCCAGCAACTTGGCCGGGACCTCAGATACGCAGTATTTT. The chain is built from TRBV7-2 and TRBJ2-3, with D perhaps given as TRBD1 or TRBD2 (5 bases each). Trimming removed 7 bases at V and 4 bases at J, with 15 bases between. CDR3 length: 14 residues. Looked up from germline, CDR1 is SGHTA and CDR2 is FQGNSA. Using reference TRBV7-2 and TRBJ2-3 for the parts outside the CDR3, the full variable domain is GAGVSQSPSNKVTEKGKDVELRCDPISGHTALYWYRQSLGQGLEFLIYFQGNSAPDKSGLPSDRFSAERTGGSVSTLTIQRTQQEDSAVYLCASNLAGTSDTQYFGPGTRLTVL.

This clonotype has ten or more counts. The chain joins TRBV11-2 to TRBJ1-4; 7 nucleotides line up with TRBD1. Trimming cost V 5 bases and J 11 bases; bases outside gene matches: 17. The germline gives CDR1 SGHAT, CDR2 FQNNGV. CDR3 length: 16 residues. CDR3 residues: CASSLGRDSLMKKLFF. CDR3 nucleotides: TGTGCCAGCAGCCTAGGCCGGGACAGCCTAATGAAGAAACTGTTTTTT.

This clonotype was seen a few times. The rearrangement joins TRBV29-1 to TRBJ1-1; 9 nucleotides line up with TRBD1. The J segment lost 1 base and the V segment lost 5 bases, leaving 5 bases of the junction unmatched. The CDR3 is made up of 14 amino acids. Germline V CDR1 and CDR2: SQVTM, ANQGSEA. The CDR3 DNA is TGCAGCGTTTTTTCGGACAGGGGGAACACTGAAGCTTTCTTT. Protein: CSVFSDRGNTEAFF.

This clonotype was observed at least ten times. The J gene is TRBJ1-1, the V gene TRBV6-2 or TRBV6-3; D is undetermined. The CDR3 extends over 13 amino acids. Germline V gives CDR1 MNHEY, CDR2 SVGEGT. The V end lost 5 bases, the J end lost 1 base, and 8 bases lay between the germline ends. The CDR3 DNA reads TGTGCCAGCAGTGACGCCCCGAACACTGAAGCTTTCTTT. It translates to CASSDAPNTEAFF.

This clonotype was detected many times. The rearrangement uses TRBV7-8 and TRBJ2-1; TRBD1 matches at 7 bases. V was clipped by 4 bases and J by 5 bases; unmatched bases: 2. This CDR3 spans 13 amino acids. The germline V gene has CDR1 SGHVS and CDR2 FQNEAQ. The CDR3 is CASSSGTDNEQFF. The DNA for the CDR3 is TGTGCCAGCAGCTCCGGGACAGACAATGAGCAGTTCTTC.

This clonotype was found many times. The gene calls are TRBV10-3 and TRBJ1-1, with a possible D match to TRBD1 (5 bases). The CDR3 extends over 15 amino acids. Trimming pared 4 bases from V and 3 bases from J, leaving 15 bases between. Germline CDR1 reads ENHRY; CDR2 reads SYGVKD. CDR3 nucleotides: TGTGCCATCAGTGTGGTGGGGACCGTAGACACTGAAGCTTTCTTT. Translated: CAISVVGTVDTEAFF.

The chain combines TRBV11-2 with TRBJ2-1; 12 bases fit TRBD2. Trimming took 4 bases from V and 4 from J; bases not matched to a gene: 8. This CDR3 region has 17 residues. The germline gives CDR1 SGHAT, CDR2 FQNNGV. The CDR3 DNA reads TGTGCCAGCAGCTCCCGGGCTAGCGGGGGGGTTTACAATGAGCAGTTCTTC. Its protein is CASSSRASGGVYNEQFF.

This clonotype was counted at least ten times. This rearrangement joins TRBV5-1 to TRBJ2-7; no firm D call. The germline V gene has CDR1 SGHRS and CDR2 YFSETQ. V dropped 1 base and J dropped 2 bases, with 13 bases sitting between them. This CDR3 contains 15 residues. DNA for the CDR3: TGCGCCAGCAGCTTGCTCCCCGGCGGAGCCTACGAGCAGTACTTC. It encodes CASSLLPGGAYEQYF.

As regards this clonotype: Relative to the germline gene, one junction end is altered; a read error may explain this. This chain links TRBV19 with TRBJ1-5, with D uncertain. The CDR3 sequence is 13 residues long. Germline V gives CDR1 LNHDA, CDR2 SQIVND (reference sequence). In DNA, the CDR3 is TGTGTCAGTAGTGCGATACTCAATCAGCCCCAGCATTTT. As protein: CVSSAILNQPQHF.

The sample holds a few counts of this clonotype. This chain connects TRBV6-2 or TRBV6-3 to TRBJ1-5; the D is unclear. Germline assignment: CDR1 MNHEY and CDR2 SVGEGT. This CDR3 contains 11 residues. Trimming took off 6 bases at V and 11 bases at J, with 11 bases between the two ends. The CDR3 region has the DNA TGTGCCAGCAGGCCGGTTCCGACCCAGCATTTT. It is translated as CASRPVPTQHF.

This clonotype appeared many times. The chain uses TRBV19 and TRBJ1-4; a weak D match, TRBD1 (6 bases). The germline V gene has CDR1 LNHDA and CDR2 SQIVND (reference sequence). The CDR3 runs to 13 residues. V was pared by 9 bases and J by 7 bases, with 15 bases between. The CDR3 loop reads CASARGPGEKLFF. CDR3 sequence (DNA): TGTGCCAGCGCTCGGGGGCCAGGTGAAAAACTGTTTTTT. The full variable domain, with the rest looked up from reference TRBV19 and TRBJ1-4, is DGGITQSPKYLFRKEGQNVTLSCEQNLNHDAMYWYRQDPGQGLRLIYYSQIVNDFQKGDIAEGYSVSREKKESFPLTVTSAQKNPTAFYLCASARGPGEKLFFGSGTQLSVL.

The sample holds many counts of this clonotype. This chain uses TRBV7-2 with TRBJ2-5; TRBD1 matches 7 bases. V gave up 2 bases and J gave up 2 bases; unmatched junction bases: 8. The germline gives CDR1 SGHTA, CDR2 FQGNSA. This CDR3 is built from 16 residues. The CDR3 DNA follows: TGTGCCAGCAGCTTAAAGATCTGGGACAGACAAGAGACCCAGTACTTC. It codes for CASSLKIWDRQETQYF.

J is TRBJ1-5 and V is TRBV20-1, with no clear D. Germline V gene lookup returns CDR1 DFQATT and CDR2 SNEGSKA (reference sequence). The CDR3 spans 15 residues. V dropped 0 bases and J dropped 1 base, with 10 bases sitting between them. The CDR3: CSAREGSRSNQPQHF. CDR3 nucleotide sequence: TGCAGTGCTAGAGAGGGTTCCCGGAGCAATCAGCCCCAGCATTTT.

The J gene is TRBJ2-1, the V gene TRBV14, with 7 bases fitting TRBD2. The CDR3 sequence is 16 residues long. Trimming cost V 4 bases and J 0 bases; bases outside gene matches: 6. Germline V gene data show CDR1 as SGHDN and CDR2 as FVKESK. CDR3 nucleotide sequence: TGTGCCAGCAGCCGCCGGGGGGTCGGCTCCTACAATGAGCAGTTCTTC. Translation gives CASSRRGVGSYNEQFF. Based on the CDR3 plus reference TRBV14 and TRBJ2-1, the full variable domain is EAGVTQFPSHSVIEKGQTVTLRCDPISGHDNLYWYRRVMGKEIKFLLHFVKESKQDESGMPNNRFLAERTGGTYSTLKVQPAELEDSGVYFCASSRRGVGSYNEQFFGPGTRLTVL.

This clonotype was recorded at least ten times. The CDR3 region is CASTDRRNTEAFF. The CDR3 DNA reads as TGTGCCAGCACCGACAGGAGGAACACTGAAGCTTTCTTT. This chain joins TRBV28 and TRBJ1-1; a weak D match, TRBD1 (6 bases). This CDR3 has 13 amino acids. V lost 7 bases and J lost 1, with 10 bases in between. Germline assignment: CDR1 MDHEN and CDR2 SYDVKM.